The 21 T cell receptor beta chains below all came from one sample that was sequenced in a study of a mutant IDH1 vaccine in newly diagnosed glioma. The antigens for these receptors are not known. Time point described: week 11, during vaccination. Every vaccination contained 300 ug of the mutant IDH1 20-mer peptide and was paired with topical imiquimod. Measured with immunoSEQ multiplex PCR; TCRdb has only the in-frame clones, and not every one. The profile shows around 66,000 clones, around 80% of them singletons. The sequencing here drew on PBMCs, taken from a glioma patient whose treatment included an IDH1 peptide vaccine. These receptors originate from a man aged 50 to 60 with glioma.

The chain employs TRBV6-5 and TRBJ1-1, with a tentative D call TRBD1 (5 bases). Trimming took off 8 bases at V and 3 bases at J, with 13 bases between the two ends. Germline V gene lookup returns CDR1 MNHEY and CDR2 SVGAGI. The CDR3 extends over 13 amino acids. The CDR3 DNA follows: TGTGCCAGCGGGAGGGGCAGGGACACTGAAGCTTTCTTT. Protein product: CASGRGRDTEAFF.

This chain joins TRBV19 and TRBJ1-2, with D tentatively TRBD1 (5 bases). The V gene lost 3 bases and the J gene lost 12 bases, with 17 bases spanning the gap. This CDR3 region has 13 residues. Germline V gives CDR1 LNHDA, CDR2 SQIVND (reference sequence). CDR3 in DNA: TGTGCCAGTAGTATCGAGGCAAAAACAGGTCACACCTTC. Its protein is CASSIEAKTGHTF.

The chain recombines TRBV19 with TRBJ1-5, with D unclear. Germline lookup yields CDR1 LNHDA and CDR2 SQIVND (reference sequence). CDR3 length: 15 residues. Trimming pared 1 base from V and 3 bases from J, leaving 10 bases between. The CDR3 nucleotides are TGTGCCAGTAGTATAGCGCTCATTACCAATCAGCCCCAGCATTTT. This codes for CASSIALITNQPQHF.

This clone was seen a few times. The chain uses TRBV6-5 and TRBJ1-1; D remains unclear. Trimming took 7 bases from V and 0 from J, leaving 6 bases between them. This CDR3 comprises 12 residues. CDR1 and CDR2 (germline): MNHEY, SVGAGI. The CDR3 DNA reads TGTGCCAGCATAGGCCTGAACACTGAAGCTTTCTTT. Protein sequence: CASIGLNTEAFF.

The J gene is TRBJ1-1, the V gene TRBV10-3; D gene unclear. The CDR3 contains 14 residues. The germline CDR1 and CDR2 sequences are ENHRY and SYGVKD. Between the trimmed V and J ends, which lost 10 bases and 5 bases, there was a span of 20 bases. CDR3 nucleotide sequence: TGTGCCACCATCGAAGGGCCTGCTCAAACTGAAGCTTTCTTT. It specifies CATIEGPAQTEAFF.

The CDR3 reads CASSPNLGTGELFF. CDR3 sequence (DNA): TGTGCCAGCAGCCCAAACCTGGGCACCGGGGAGCTGTTTTTT. This chain connects TRBV4-2 to TRBJ2-2; D is uncertain. Germline values: CDR1 LGHNA, CDR2 YNFKEQ. Trimming shortened V by 4 bases and J by 4 bases, and 10 bases separated the two germline ends. This CDR3 is 14 amino acids long.

The chain links TRBV5-6 to TRBJ2-7, with D possibly matching TRBD1 (6 bases). The CDR3 has 13 residues. Germline V gene sequence: CDR1 SGHDT, CDR2 YYEEEE. Between the trimmed V and J ends, which lost 3 bases and 2 bases, there was a span of 9 bases. CDR3 nucleotide sequence: TGTGCCAGCAGCTATGGACAGACCTACGAGCAGTACTTC. Its translation: CASSYGQTYEQYF.

The chain has TRBV29-1 and TRBJ2-6; no definite D call. Germline assignment: CDR1 SQVTM and CDR2 ANQGSEA. Trimming stripped 3 bases from V and 0 bases from J, with 6 bases between. The CDR3 is made up of 14 amino acids. The CDR3 spells CSVEEFSGANVLTF. In DNA, the CDR3 is TGCAGCGTTGAGGAGTTCTCTGGGGCCAACGTCCTGACTTTC.

This clone was recorded once. The chain employs TRBV6-5 and TRBJ1-2; 12 bases match TRBD1. The CDR3 covers 15 residues. V gave up 6 bases and J gave up 4 bases; unmatched junction bases: 6. Germline CDR1 and CDR2: MNHEY and SVGAGI. CDR3 in DNA: TGTGCCAGCAGGTTCGGGACAGGGGGCGCCTATGGCTACACCTTC. Its protein is CASRFGTGGAYGYTF.

The chain joins TRBV7-9 to TRBJ2-3; D is uncertain. The V gene's germline CDR1 is SEHNR and CDR2 FQNEAQ (reference sequence). CDR3 size: 11 residues. With 7 bases removed from V and 5 bases from J, the gap between germline ends came to 7 bases. The CDR3 DNA reads TGTGCCAGCAACCCTCTAGATACGCAGTATTTT. It is translated as CASNPLDTQYF.

This clone was seen a handful of times. The chain has TRBV9 and TRBJ1-1; no clear D gene. The V and J ends lost 3 bases and 10 bases respectively, with 19 bases between them. The CDR3 length is 14 residues. The germline CDR1 and CDR2 sequences are SGDLS and YYNGEE. CDR3 region: CASSGESGVRGAFF. DNA of the CDR3: TGTGCCAGCAGCGGCGAGTCCGGAGTACGTGGAGCTTTCTTT.

V usage is TRBV14 and J usage is TRBJ2-7; 8 nucleotides line up with TRBD1. From germline, CDR1 is SGHDN and CDR2 FVKESK. The J segment lost 9 bases and the V segment lost 6 bases, leaving 7 bases of the junction unmatched. The CDR3 length is 12 residues. The CDR3 loop reads CASSADRVRQYF. The CDR3 nucleotides are TGTGCCAGCAGTGCGGACAGGGTAAGGCAGTACTTC.

J is TRBJ2-1 and V is TRBV19; D possibly matches TRBD1 or TRBD2 (5 bases each). This CDR3 has 13 residues. Germline CDR1 LNHDA, CDR2 SQIVND (reference sequence). Deletions cut 5 bases from V and 5 bases from J, with 10 bases between. In DNA, the CDR3 is TGTGCCAGTAGTCTCATGGGGGACAATGAGCAGTTCTTC. Residues: CASSLMGDNEQFF.

The V call is TRBV30, the J call TRBJ2-1; TRBD2 agrees at 8 bases. Germline V CDR1 and CDR2: GTSNPN, SVGIG (reference sequence). The CDR3 has 15 residues. V gave up 1 base and J gave up 4 bases; unmatched junction bases: 6. CDR3 bases: TGTGCCTGGAGTGCCCGGGCGGGGGGTTACAATGAGCAGTTCTTC. This translates into CAWSARAGGYNEQFF. Together with reference TRBV30 and TRBJ2-1, the CDR3 gives the full variable domain: SQTIHQWPATLVQPVGSPLSLECTVEGTSNPNLYWYRQAAGRGLQLLFYSVGIGQISSEVPQNLSASRPQDRQFILSSKKLLLSDSGFYLCAWSARAGGYNEQFFGPGTRLTVL.

The rearrangement links TRBV5-5 to TRBJ2-7; weak D call: TRBD1 (6 bases). There are 15 residues in the CDR3. The germline V gene has CDR1 SGHKS and CDR2 YYEKEE (reference sequence). Trimming left V 3 bases short and J 3 bases short, with 16 bases between. The CDR3 region has the DNA TGTGCCAGCAGCTCGACAGGTGCGCGGCTCTACGAGCAGTACTTC. This gives the protein CASSSTGARLYEQYF.

The rearrangement joins TRBV27 to TRBJ1-3; D is unresolved. This CDR3 contains 14 residues. With 4 bases removed from V and 3 bases from J, the gap between germline ends came to 10 bases. Germline V gene sequence: CDR1 MNHEY, CDR2 SMNVEV (reference sequence). Here the CDR3 reads CASSSTLHGNTIYF. The CDR3 coding sequence is TGTGCCAGCAGTTCTACCTTACATGGAAACACCATATATTTT.

V gene TRBV6-5 combines with J gene TRBJ2-7; 7 positions agree with TRBD1. V shed 4 bases, J shed 3 bases, and the junction held 3 bases outside the gene matches. The CDR3 length is 13 residues. Germline V gives CDR1 MNHEY, CDR2 SVGAGI. Written as DNA, the CDR3 is TGTGCCAGCAGTTTCCCAGGGGGCTACGAGCAGTACTTC. Translation: CASSFPGGYEQYF.

This clone was picked up one time. The CDR3 loop is CASSTTDTGELFF. CDR3 nucleotides: TGTGCCAGTAGTACCACGGACACCGGGGAGCTGTTTTTT. The chain carries TRBV19 and TRBJ2-2; D uncertain. The CDR3 length is 13 residues. Trimming removed 4 bases from V and 3 bases from J, with 6 bases in between. Germline V gene sequence: CDR1 LNHDA, CDR2 SQIVND (reference sequence).

The chain joins TRBV29-1 to TRBJ1-4; no definite D call. Germline CDR1 is SQVTM and CDR2 is ANQGSEA. The CDR3 is 13 residues long. Between the trimmed V and J ends, which lost 2 bases and 13 bases, there was a span of 17 bases. Here the CDR3 reads CSVEFPQILGLFF. DNA for the CDR3: TGCAGCGTTGAATTCCCCCAAATCTTGGGACTGTTTTTT. Combining the CDR3 with reference TRBV29-1 and TRBJ1-4 gives the whole variable domain SAVISQKPSRDICQRGTSLTIQCQVDSQVTMMFWYRQQPGQSLTLIATANQGSEATYESGFVIDKFPISRPNLTFSTLTVSNMSPEDSSIYLCSVEFPQILGLFFGSGTQLSVL.

The V call is TRBV2, the J call TRBJ1-2; D is possibly TRBD1 (5 bases). CDR3 length equals 15 residues. The V end lost 7 bases, the J end lost 7 bases, and 22 bases lay between the germline ends. Germline V gene data show CDR1 as SNHLY and CDR2 as FYNNEI. Here the CDR3 reads CASTLGHGRSSGYTF. The CDR3 DNA sequence: TGTGCCAGCACGCTCGGACACGGACGTTCGAGTGGCTACACCTTC.

The CDR3 DNA reads TGTGCCAGCAGTAGGATGCGGGGCGAACAAGAGACCCAGTACTTC. Amino acids: CASSRMRGEQETQYF. This chain uses TRBV2 with TRBJ2-5; weak D call: TRBD2 (6 bases). Germline values: CDR1 SNHLY, CDR2 FYNNEI. The CDR3 consists of 15 residues. Trimming pared 5 bases from V and 2 bases from J, leaving 15 bases between.